This TCR beta chain was sequenced for a study of graft-versus-host responses after intestinal transplantation. The table lists this clone with a count of one. V was cut by 5 bases and J by 6 bases, with 11 bases left in between. The CDR3 runs to 12 residues. Germline CDR1 is MDHEN and CDR2 is SYDVKM. The repertoire was sequenced with immunoSEQ multiplex PCR; TCRdb's copy has only in-frame clones and lacks some. This table has about 57,000 clones, roughly 90% appearing once. The source is a human patient who received an intestinal transplant, so some T cells may come from the graft donor. This rearrangement joins TRBV28 to TRBJ2-7, with D possibly being TRBD1 (6 bases). Source: PBMCs, taken 26 days after transplant. The CDR3 region has the DNA TGTGCCAGCAGTAGCCAGGGGTCCGAGCAGTACTTC. Translation gives CASSSQGSEQYF.